A selection of T cell receptor beta chains follows, all from one sample in a study of T cells in localized non-small cell lung cancer. TCRdb keeps only in-frame clones here, not all; method: immunoSEQ multiplex PCR. The sample gives 25,000 to 40,000 clones, around 80% of which show up once; roughly a sixth is in the top ten. The sample in question was peripheral blood, obtained before any cancer treatment. The receptors originated from a male donor older than 55 with stage III squamous cell lung carcinoma. Each CDR3 is given with its conserved first and last residue. The D gene is left open where the match is weak. Some rows mark clone size as missing; the rest say once, few, many or name a class of expanded clone.

v_gene: TRBV15; j_gene: TRBJ2-1; d_gene: .; abundance: .; CDR3nt: TGTGCCACCAGCAGAGCGCCCCTGGAATCCAGTGAGCAGTTCTTC; CDR3aa: CATSRAPLESSEQFF
v_gene: TRBV7-8; j_gene: TRBJ1-5; d_gene: .; abundance: .; CDR3nt: TGTGCCAGCAGCCCCTCGGGATCGGGGGCAATGGGCAATCAGCCCCAGCATTTT; CDR3aa: CASSPSGSGAMGNQPQHF
v_gene: TRBV6-6; j_gene: TRBJ1-3; d_gene: TRBD1; abundance: .; CDR3nt: TGTGCCAGTAGTTACTCGGACAGGGGAAACACCATATATTTT; CDR3aa: CASSYSDRGNTIYF
v_gene: TRBV6-5; j_gene: TRBJ2-7; d_gene: .; abundance: .; CDR3nt: TGTGCCAGCAGTTCCCTACTTGGAGACTACGAGCAGTACTTC; CDR3aa: CASSSLLGDYEQYF
v_gene: TRBV5-4; j_gene: TRBJ1-4; d_gene: TRBD1; abundance: .; CDR3nt: TGTGCCAGCAGCTTGGCCCCGACAGGGCTGCAGGAAAAACTGTTTTTT; CDR3aa: CASSLAPTGLQEKLFF
v_gene: TRBV19; j_gene: TRBJ2-2; d_gene: TRBD1; abundance: .; CDR3nt: TGTGCCAGTAGTATACTTGGCGGACAGGTCGCGACCGGGGAGCTGTTTTTT; CDR3aa: CASSILGGQVATGELFF
v_gene: TRBV6-1; j_gene: TRBJ2-5; d_gene: .; abundance: once; CDR3nt: TGTGCCAGCGGGGACGGCCAGGAGACCCAGTACTTC; CDR3aa: CASGDGQETQYF
v_gene: TRBV28; j_gene: TRBJ1-2; d_gene: TRBD1; abundance: .; CDR3nt: TGTGCCAGCAGTTTCCCAGGGGGCTACGGCTACACCTTC; CDR3aa: CASSFPGGYGYTF
v_gene: TRBV18; j_gene: TRBJ1-2; d_gene: .; abundance: .; CDR3nt: TGTGCCAGCTCACCAGGGGACTACTATGGCTACACCTTC; CDR3aa: CASSPGDYYGYTF
v_gene: TRBV9; j_gene: TRBJ1-5; d_gene: TRBD1; abundance: .; CDR3nt: TGTGCCAGCAGCCGAAATTCCCTGACAGGGCTAAATCAGCCCCAGCATTTT; CDR3aa: CASSRNSLTGLNQPQHF
v_gene: TRBV19; j_gene: TRBJ2-3; d_gene: TRBD2; abundance: medium-sized; CDR3nt: TGTGCCAGTAGACTTAGCGGGGACACGCAGTATTTT; CDR3aa: CASRLSGDTQYF
v_gene: TRBV2; j_gene: TRBJ1-1; d_gene: TRBD1; abundance: .; CDR3nt: TGTGCCAGCAGTTACTTTGACAGGGTCACTGAAGCTTTCTTT; CDR3aa: CASSYFDRVTEAFF
v_gene: TRBV23-1; j_gene: TRBJ2-3; d_gene: .; abundance: .; CDR3nt: TGCGCCAGCACCCGGGGCCGGGACGCGAAACGAAATACGCAGTATTTT; CDR3aa: CASTRGRDAKRNTQYF
v_gene: TRBV19; j_gene: TRBJ2-1; d_gene: TRBD2; abundance: .; CDR3nt: TGTGCCAGTGACCGGGGGGGCTTTGAGAATGAGCAGTTCTTC; CDR3aa: CASDRGGFENEQFF
v_gene: TRBV29-1; j_gene: TRBJ2-3; d_gene: TRBD1; abundance: .; CDR3nt: TGCAGCGTTGCGAAGGGGGCCAGTAACACAGATACGCAGTATTTT; CDR3aa: CSVAKGASNTDTQYF
v_gene: TRBV6-6; j_gene: TRBJ2-7; d_gene: TRBD1; abundance: .; CDR3nt: TGTGCCAGCAGTTACTCGGGACAGGGGCTCCACGAGCAGTACTTC; CDR3aa: CASSYSGQGLHEQYF
v_gene: TRBV2; j_gene: TRBJ2-5; d_gene: TRBD1; abundance: .; CDR3nt: TGTGCCAGCAGAAGGACAGGGGGGACCCAGTACTTC; CDR3aa: CASRRTGGTQYF
v_gene: TRBV29-1; j_gene: TRBJ1-1; d_gene: .; abundance: once; CDR3nt: TGCAGCGTTGAAGATTGGGAAGCCGTACCCGCGAGTACGTACGCCACTGAAGCTTTCTTT; CDR3aa: CSVEDWEAVPASTYATEAFF
v_gene: TRBV2; j_gene: TRBJ1-5; d_gene: .; abundance: .; CDR3nt: TGTGCCAGCACCCTCGAGGGGGGTTCACAGCCCCAGCATTTT; CDR3aa: CASTLEGGSQPQHF
v_gene: TRBV20-1; j_gene: TRBJ2-3; d_gene: .; abundance: .; CDR3nt: TGCAGTGCTCTCGTGGATACGCAGTATTTT; CDR3aa: CSALVDTQYF
v_gene: TRBV18; j_gene: TRBJ1-5; d_gene: .; abundance: few; CDR3nt: TGTGCCAGCTCACCGGGGGAATCCAAGCCCCAGCATTTT; CDR3aa: CASSPGESKPQHF
v_gene: TRBV29-1; j_gene: TRBJ2-2; d_gene: .; abundance: .; CDR3nt: TGCAGCGCATCTCTGATGGGCGGGGAGCTGTTTTTT; CDR3aa: CSASLMGGELFF
v_gene: TRBV30; j_gene: TRBJ2-1; d_gene: .; abundance: .; CDR3nt: TGTGCCTGGAGTCTAGCCACTAGCAATGAGCAGTTCTTC; CDR3aa: CAWSLATSNEQFF
v_gene: TRBV6-5; j_gene: TRBJ1-3; d_gene: TRBD1; abundance: once; CDR3nt: TGTGCCAGCGCCGGGACAGCCTCTGGAAACACCATATATTTT; CDR3aa: CASAGTASGNTIYF
v_gene: TRBV27; j_gene: TRBJ2-1; d_gene: .; abundance: .; CDR3nt: TGTGCCAGCACCTTCGTTGGGGACACAAACCAATACAATGAGCAGTTCTTC; CDR3aa: CASTFVGDTNQYNEQFF
v_gene: TRBV9; j_gene: TRBJ2-3; d_gene: .; abundance: few; CDR3nt: TGTGCCAGCAGCGTAGATTTGACTGGAGATACGCAGTATTTT; CDR3aa: CASSVDLTGDTQYF
v_gene: TRBV7-9; j_gene: TRBJ1-5; d_gene: TRBD1; abundance: .; CDR3nt: TGTGCCAGCAGCTCTACAGGGGGACATCAGCCCCAGCATTTT; CDR3aa: CASSSTGGHQPQHF
v_gene: TRBV7-2; j_gene: TRBJ2-7; d_gene: TRBD1; abundance: .; CDR3nt: TGTGCCAGCAGCCCACGGACAGGCCCCTACGAGCAGTACTTC; CDR3aa: CASSPRTGPYEQYF
v_gene: TRBV28; j_gene: TRBJ2-7; d_gene: .; abundance: medium-sized; CDR3nt: TGTGCCAGCAGCCTAGCGGCTGGGGGCAGCTACGAGCAGTACTTC; CDR3aa: CASSLAAGGSYEQYF
v_gene: TRBV4-1; j_gene: TRBJ2-5; d_gene: TRBD2; abundance: .; CDR3nt: TGCGCCAGCAGCCATGCCCCCGGGAGGGGAGAGACCCAGTACTTC; CDR3aa: CASSHAPGRGETQYF
v_gene: TRBV7-8; j_gene: TRBJ1-1; d_gene: TRBD1; abundance: .; CDR3nt: TGTGCCAGCAGCCTGCCCGGGACAGGGTTTTTGAACACTGAAGCTTTCTTT; CDR3aa: CASSLPGTGFLNTEAFF
v_gene: TRBV19; j_gene: TRBJ2-6; d_gene: TRBD1; abundance: .; CDR3nt: TGTGCCAGTAGCTCCCCGGGACAGGGATTCTCTGGGGCCAACGTCCTGACTTTC; CDR3aa: CASSSPGQGFSGANVLTF
v_gene: TRBV5-4; j_gene: TRBJ1-1; d_gene: TRBD1; abundance: .; CDR3nt: TGTGCCAGCAGCGTCGCCTCCGGGACAGGGAGAACTGAAGCTTTCTTT; CDR3aa: CASSVASGTGRTEAFF
v_gene: TRBV13; j_gene: TRBJ2-3; d_gene: .; abundance: few; CDR3nt: TGTGCCAGCAGGCCTACAGGGATAGGAGATACGCAGTATTTT; CDR3aa: CASRPTGIGDTQYF
v_gene: TRBV5-1; j_gene: TRBJ2-5; d_gene: .; abundance: .; CDR3nt: TGCGCCAGCCAGACTAGTTCTATGGAGACCCAGTACTTC; CDR3aa: CASQTSSMETQYF
v_gene: TRBV9; j_gene: TRBJ2-1; d_gene: TRBD2; abundance: .; CDR3nt: TGTGCCAGCAGCGACCGGACTAGCGGCTACAATGAGCAGTTCTTC; CDR3aa: CASSDRTSGYNEQFF
v_gene: TRBV5-4; j_gene: TRBJ1-2; d_gene: .; abundance: few; CDR3nt: TGTGCCAGCAGCTTGAGTATGAGGGCCTATGGCTACACCTTC; CDR3aa: CASSLSMRAYGYTF
v_gene: TRBV30; j_gene: TRBJ1-1; d_gene: .; abundance: .; CDR3nt: TGTGCCTGCGTTAAGTCCCTTGAAGCTTTCTTT; CDR3aa: CACVKSLEAFF
v_gene: TRBV6-5; j_gene: TRBJ1-2; d_gene: TRBD1; abundance: few; CDR3nt: TGTGCCAGCAGTTACAAGCAAGGGGGCGAGGACTATGGCTACACCTTC; CDR3aa: CASSYKQGGEDYGYTF
v_gene: TRBV19; j_gene: TRBJ2-2; d_gene: TRBD1; abundance: .; CDR3nt: TGTGCCAGTCTGCAAACAGGGGACACCGGGGAGCTGTTTTTT; CDR3aa: CASLQTGDTGELFF
v_gene: TRBV18; j_gene: TRBJ1-6; d_gene: .; abundance: .; CDR3nt: TGTGCCAGCTCGGAAACTACAGGGAAATCACCCCTCCACTTT; CDR3aa: CASSETTGKSPLHF
v_gene: TRBV7-2; j_gene: TRBJ2-3; d_gene: TRBD2; abundance: .; CDR3nt: TGTGCCAGCAGCTTAACTAGCGTGAGCACAGATACGCAGTATTTT; CDR3aa: CASSLTSVSTDTQYF
v_gene: TRBV6-5; j_gene: TRBJ2-3; d_gene: TRBD1; abundance: .; CDR3nt: TGTGCCAGCAGTGTTCAGGGGGAGACAGATACGCAGTATTTT; CDR3aa: CASSVQGETDTQYF